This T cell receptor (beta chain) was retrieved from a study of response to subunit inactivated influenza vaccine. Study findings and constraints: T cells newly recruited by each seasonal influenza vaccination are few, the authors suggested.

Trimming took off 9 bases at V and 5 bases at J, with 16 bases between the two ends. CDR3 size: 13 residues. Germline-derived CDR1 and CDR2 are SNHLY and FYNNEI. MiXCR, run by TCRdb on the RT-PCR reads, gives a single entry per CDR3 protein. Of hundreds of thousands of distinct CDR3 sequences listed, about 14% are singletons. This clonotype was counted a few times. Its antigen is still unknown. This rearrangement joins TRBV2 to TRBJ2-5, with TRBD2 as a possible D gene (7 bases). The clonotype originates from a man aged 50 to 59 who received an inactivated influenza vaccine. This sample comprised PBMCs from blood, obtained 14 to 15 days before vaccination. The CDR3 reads CASNREGMETQYF. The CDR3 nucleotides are TGTGCCAGTAACAGGGAGGGGATGGAGACCCAGTACTTC.